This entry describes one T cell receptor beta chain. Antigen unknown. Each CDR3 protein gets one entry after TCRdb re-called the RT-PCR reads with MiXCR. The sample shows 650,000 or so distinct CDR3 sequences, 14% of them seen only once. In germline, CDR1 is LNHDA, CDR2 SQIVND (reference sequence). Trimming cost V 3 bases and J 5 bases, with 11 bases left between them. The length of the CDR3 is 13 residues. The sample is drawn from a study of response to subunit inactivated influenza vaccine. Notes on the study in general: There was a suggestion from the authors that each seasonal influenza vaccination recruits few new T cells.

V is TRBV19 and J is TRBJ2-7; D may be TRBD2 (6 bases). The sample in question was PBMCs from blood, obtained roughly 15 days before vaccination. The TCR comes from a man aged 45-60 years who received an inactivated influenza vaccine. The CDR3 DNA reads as TGTGCCAGTAGTATCAGACCGGGGGACGAGCAGTACTTC. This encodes CASSIRPGDEQYF.